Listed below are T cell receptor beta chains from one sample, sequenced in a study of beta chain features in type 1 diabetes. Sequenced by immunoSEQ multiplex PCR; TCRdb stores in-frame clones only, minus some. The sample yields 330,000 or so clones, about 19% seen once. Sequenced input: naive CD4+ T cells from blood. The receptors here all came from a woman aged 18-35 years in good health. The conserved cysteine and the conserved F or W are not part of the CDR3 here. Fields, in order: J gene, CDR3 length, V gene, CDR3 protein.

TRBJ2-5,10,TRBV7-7,ASSGAGETQY
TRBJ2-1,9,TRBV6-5,ASSNGQEQF
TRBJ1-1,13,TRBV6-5,ASSYGQRVNTEAF
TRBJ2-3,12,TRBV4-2,ASSQAAVSDTQY
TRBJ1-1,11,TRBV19,ASSADRGTEAF
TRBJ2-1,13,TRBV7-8,ASSLALGVNNEQF
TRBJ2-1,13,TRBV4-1,ASSQPTTSGNEQF
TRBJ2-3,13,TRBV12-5,ASGYRLASTDTQY
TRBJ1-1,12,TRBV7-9,ASSRRGGGTEAF
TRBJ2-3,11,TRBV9,ASSYRSQDTQY
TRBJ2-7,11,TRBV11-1,ASSPGGGHEQY
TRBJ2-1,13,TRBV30,AWSVWGRAYNEQF
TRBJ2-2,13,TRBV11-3,ASSSWLQGAGELF
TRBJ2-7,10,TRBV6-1,ASSGLIYEQY
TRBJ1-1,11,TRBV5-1,ASSLGVRTEAF
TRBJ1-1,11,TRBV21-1,ASSSGPPPKAF
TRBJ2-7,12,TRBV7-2,ASREQGGPYEQY
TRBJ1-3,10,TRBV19,ASRTGGNTIY
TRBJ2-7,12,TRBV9,ASGVEDRAYEQY
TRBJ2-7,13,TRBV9,ASSVGQGAGREQY
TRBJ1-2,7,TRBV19,ASGEGYT
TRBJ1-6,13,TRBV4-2,ASSQYHGQVQPLH
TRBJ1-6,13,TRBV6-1,ASSTSGSYNSPLH
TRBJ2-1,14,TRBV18,ASSPPSGGSYNEQF
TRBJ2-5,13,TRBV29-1,SVDKVMGGGETQY
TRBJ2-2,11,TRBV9,ASSVDERRELF
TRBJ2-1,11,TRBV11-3,ASGTGGYNEQF
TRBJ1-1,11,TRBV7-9,ASSSQGNTEAF
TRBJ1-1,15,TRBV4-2,ASSPQEAPGEETEAF
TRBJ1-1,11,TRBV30,AWNKGMNTEAF
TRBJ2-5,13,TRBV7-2,ASSLASGRGETQY
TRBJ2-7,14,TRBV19,ASSTGLAGGPYEQY
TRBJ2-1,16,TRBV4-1,ASRGGRSGRAKDNEQF
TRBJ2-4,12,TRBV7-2,ASTPGSGRNIQY
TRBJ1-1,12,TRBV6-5,ASSYSSLNPEAF
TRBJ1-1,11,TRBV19,ASTPRVRTEAF
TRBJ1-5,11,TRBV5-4,ASSFNEGQPQH
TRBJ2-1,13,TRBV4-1,ASSRPGLAGEGEF
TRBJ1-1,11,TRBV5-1,ASRRQENTEAF
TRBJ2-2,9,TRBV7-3,ASSPPGELF
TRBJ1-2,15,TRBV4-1,ASSQRVTEAGNYGYT
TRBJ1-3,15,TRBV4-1,ASSHSGTGGEGNTIY
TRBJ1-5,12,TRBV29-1,SAWTGTSNQPQH
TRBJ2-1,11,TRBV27,ASSPGDRYEQF
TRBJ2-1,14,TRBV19,ASSKQGNLGKDEQF
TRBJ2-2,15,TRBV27,ASSLSTGLGNTGELF
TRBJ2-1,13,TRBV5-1,ASSLGAGMGNEQF
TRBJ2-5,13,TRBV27,ASSLDRGRRETQY
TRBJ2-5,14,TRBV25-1,ASSEGSGRFGETQY
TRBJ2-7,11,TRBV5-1,ASSFGSSYEQY
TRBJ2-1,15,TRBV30,AWSVRLAGGSYNEQF
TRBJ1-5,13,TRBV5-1,ASRPGSVGNQPQH
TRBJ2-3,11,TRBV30,AWRTSGINTQY
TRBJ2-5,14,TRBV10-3,AISESIAGYQETQY
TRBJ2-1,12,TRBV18,ASSTPGTRNEQF